This entry features one TCR beta chain sequence. Its cognate antigen is unknown. The sample comes from a study of cytomegalovirus exposure and HLA in healthy donors. Overall study results and limits: The authors enumerated 164 TCR beta chains as linked to cytomegalovirus.

Method: immunoSEQ multiplex PCR; TCRdb's copy keeps in-frame clones and lacks some. Among around 190,000 clones listed, 86% were seen once. This TCR came from a man aged 25-45 years in good health and CMV-seropositive. Sequencing was carried out using PBMCs.

The CDR3 DNA follows: TGTGCCAGCGCTTCCAGGGGCACTAATGAAAAACTGTTTTTT. Protein: CASASRGTNEKLFF. The chain recombines TRBV27 with TRBJ1-4; possible D gene TRBD1, 6 bases. V lost 8 bases, J lost 2 bases, and 12 bases lay in between. Germline lookup yields CDR1 MNHEY and CDR2 SMNVEV (reference sequence). CDR3 length: 14 amino acids.